The next 9 T cell receptor beta chains were all read from a single sample in a study of OX40 agonist ivuxolimab in advanced cancers. Sequenced by immunoSEQ multiplex PCR; TCRdb stores in-frame clones only, minus some. The sample comprises fewer than 15,000 clones, 82% of which are singletons, and about 40% rests with the top ten. Sequences were derived from CD4+ or CD8+ T cells sorted from blood, sampled in a trial of the OX40 agonist ivuxolimab. These receptors were taken from an adult with an advanced solid tumor such as melanoma, head and neck, liver or kidney cancer.

This chain connects TRBV13 to TRBJ1-5, with a weak D call TRBD1 (5 bases). The germline gives CDR1 PRHDT, CDR2 FYEKMQ (reference sequence). The V end lost 2 bases, the J end lost 1 base, and 9 bases lay between the germline ends. CDR3 length: 15 amino acids. Here the CDR3 DNA reads TGTGCCAGCAGCTTAAGGAGACAGAGCAATCAGCCCCAGCATTTT. It encodes CASSLRRQSNQPQHF.

The chain couples TRBV5-4 to TRBJ2-7; tentatively, D is TRBD2 (5 bases). V gave up 3 bases and J gave up 4 bases, with 8 bases separating them. The CDR3 consists of 12 residues. Germline lookup yields CDR1 SGHNT and CDR2 YYREEE (reference sequence). The CDR3 region has the DNA TGTGCCAGCAGCTGGGAGACATACGAGCAGTACTTC. The encoded protein is CASSWETYEQYF.

The chain joins TRBV7-6 to TRBJ1-1; D might be TRBD1 (6 bases). The V gene lost 4 bases and the J gene lost 1 base, with 16 bases spanning the gap. CDR3 length equals 16 residues. Germline V gives CDR1 SGHVS, CDR2 FNYEAQ. CDR3 residues: CASSSSPTGPNTEAFF. The DNA of the CDR3 is TGTGCCAGCAGCTCTAGCCCCACAGGGCCGAACACTGAAGCTTTCTTT.

This chain connects TRBV6-5 to TRBJ2-7; possible D gene TRBD1, 5 bases. Trimming stripped 6 bases from V and 4 bases from J, with 16 bases between. The CDR3 has 14 residues. Germline V gene data show CDR1 as MNHEY and CDR2 as SVGAGI. In DNA, the CDR3 is TGTGCCAGCAGGGGGCAGGCAGGGTTATACGAGCAGTACTTC. Amino acid sequence: CASRGQAGLYEQYF.

The chain carries TRBV19 and TRBJ2-1; no firm D call. There are 12 residues in the CDR3. CDR1 is LNHDA, CDR2 SQIVND, per germline (reference sequence). Trimming took 1 base from V and 7 from J, leaving 5 bases between them. The CDR3 DNA reads TGTGCCAGTAGTATAGGGTCGAATGAGCAGTTCTTC. Protein: CASSIGSNEQFF. Filled out from reference TRBV19 and TRBJ2-1, the complete variable domain reads DGGITQSPKYLFRKEGQNVTLSCEQNLNHDAMYWYRQDPGQGLRLIYYSQIVNDFQKGDIAEGYSVSREKKESFPLTVTSAQKNPTAFYLCASSIGSNEQFFGPGTRLTVL.

This clone was observed a few times. The CDR3 loop reads CASSLGGAPYEQYF. The CDR3 DNA follows: TGTGCCAGCAGCTTGGGGGGGGCCCCCTACGAGCAGTACTTC. The rearrangement links TRBV5-4 to TRBJ2-5; D tentatively reads TRBD1 or TRBD2 (6 bases each). The last part of the DNA fits TRBJ2-7 better; the J call may be wrong. CDR3 length: 14 amino acids. Germline loops: CDR1 SGHNT, CDR2 YYREEE (reference sequence).

The gene calls are TRBV4-3 and TRBJ1-2, with 9 positions matching TRBD1. Germline CDR1 is LGHNA and CDR2 is YSLEER. The CDR3 covers 19 residues. Germline trimming cut 0 bases from V and 4 bases from J; bases unmatched to any gene: 15. The CDR3 DNA reads as TGCGCCAGCAGCCAAGACCTCCGGGACAGGGACATGTTGAGCTATGGCTACACCTTC. Amino acid sequence: CASSQDLRDRDMLSYGYTF.

The chain recombines TRBV9 with TRBJ1-5; 7 bases are shared with TRBD1. Trimming took 4 bases from V and 3 from J; bases not matched to a gene: 4. The CDR3 covers 14 residues. CDR1 and CDR2 (germline): SGDLS, YYNGEE. The CDR3, as DNA: TGTGCCAGCAGCCCCGGGACAGACAATCAGCCCCAGCATTTT. It yields the protein CASSPGTDNQPQHF.

This clone has just a few counts. The J gene is TRBJ1-3, the V gene TRBV9, with a tentative D call TRBD1 (6 bases). From germline, CDR1 is SGDLS and CDR2 YYNGEE. Trimming stripped 7 bases from V and 0 bases from J, with 14 bases between. CDR3 length: 15 amino acids. The CDR3 protein is CASRRGGYSGNTIYF. The CDR3 DNA reads TGTGCCAGCCGTCGGGGGGGCTACTCTGGAAACACCATATATTTT.